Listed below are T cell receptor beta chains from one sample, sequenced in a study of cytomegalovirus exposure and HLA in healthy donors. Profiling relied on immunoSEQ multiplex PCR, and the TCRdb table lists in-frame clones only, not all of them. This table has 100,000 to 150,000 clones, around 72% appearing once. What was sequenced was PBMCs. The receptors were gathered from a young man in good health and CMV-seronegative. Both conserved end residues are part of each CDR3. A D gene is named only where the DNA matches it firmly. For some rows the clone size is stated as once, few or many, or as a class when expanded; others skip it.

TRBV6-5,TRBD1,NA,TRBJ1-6,CASNDGQGGSPLHF,TGTGCCAGCAACGACGGACAGGGAGGTTCACCCCTCCACTTT
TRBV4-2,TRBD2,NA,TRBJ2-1,CASSPGTSGDWDEQFF,TGTGCCAGCAGCCCCGGGACTAGCGGGGATTGGGATGAGCAGTTCTTC
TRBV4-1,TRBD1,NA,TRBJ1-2,CASSQVGGQPLGYTF,TGCGCCAGCAGCCAAGTGGGGGGACAGCCTTTAGGCTACACCTTC
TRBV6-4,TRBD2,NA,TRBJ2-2,CASSRTSATGELFF,TGTGCCAGCTCTCGGACTAGCGCTACCGGGGAGCTGTTTTTT
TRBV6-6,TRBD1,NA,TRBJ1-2,CASSFAGQGGIYGYTF,TGTGCCAGCAGTTTCGCAGGACAGGGTGGGATATATGGCTACACCTTC
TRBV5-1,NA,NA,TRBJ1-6,CASSLMDLGGNSPLHF,TGCGCCAGCAGCTTGATGGATCTGGGGGGTAATTCACCCCTCCACTTT
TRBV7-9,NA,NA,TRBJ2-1,CASSLVGLGSYNEQFF,TGTGCCAGCAGCTTAGTGGGGCTTGGCTCCTACAATGAGCAGTTCTTC
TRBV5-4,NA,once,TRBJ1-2,CASRSTGTENFYGYTF,TGTGCCAGCAGGAGTACAGGGACCGAAAATTTCTATGGCTACACCTTC
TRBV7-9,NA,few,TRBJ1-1,CASSLGPRLNTEAFF,TGTGCCAGCAGCTTGGGGCCGAGATTGAACACTGAAGCTTTCTTT
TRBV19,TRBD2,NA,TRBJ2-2,CASRGRLAGTGELFF,TGTGCCAGTAGGGGAAGACTAGCTGGGACCGGGGAGCTGTTTTTT
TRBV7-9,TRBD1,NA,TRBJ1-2,CSSSNDAGGDYGYTF,TGTTCCAGCAGCAACGATGCAGGGGGCGACTATGGCTACACCTTC
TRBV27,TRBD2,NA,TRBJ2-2,CASSSPTSGGVTGELFF,TGTGCCAGCAGTTCCCCGACTAGCGGGGGGGTGACCGGGGAGCTGTTTTTT
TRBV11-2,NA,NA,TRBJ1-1,CASSLPRGGTEAFF,TGTGCCAGCAGCTTACCGCGCGGGGGGACTGAAGCTTTCTTT
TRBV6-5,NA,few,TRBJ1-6,CASSGWIGGSPLHF,TGTGCCAGCTCTGGGTGGATCGGGGGTTCACCCCTCCACTTT
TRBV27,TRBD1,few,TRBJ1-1,CASSSHDRVDTEAFF,TGTGCCAGCAGTTCCCACGACAGGGTGGACACTGAAGCTTTCTTT
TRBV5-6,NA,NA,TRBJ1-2,CASSLVAESNYTF,TGTGCCAGCAGCTTGGTGGCAGAATCCAACTACACCTTC
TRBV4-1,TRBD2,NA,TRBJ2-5,CASSPTALGGGRETQYF,TGCGCCAGCAGCCCTACAGCGCTGGGCGGGGGGCGGGAGACCCAGTACTTC
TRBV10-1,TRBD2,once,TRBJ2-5,CASSEFGGSTLETQYF,TGCGCCAGCAGTGAATTCGGGGGGTCTACTTTAGAGACCCAGTACTTC
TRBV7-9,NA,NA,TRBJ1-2,CASSLGLNLLYGYTF,TGTGCCAGCAGCTTAGGGTTGAACCTACTTTATGGCTACACCTTC
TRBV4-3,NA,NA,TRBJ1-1,CASRRLEGTNTEAFF,TGCGCCAGCAGGCGCCTTGAGGGGACAAACACTGAAGCTTTCTTT
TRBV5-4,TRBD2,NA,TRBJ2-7,CASSLYLAGSYEQYF,TGTGCCAGCAGCTTGTATTTAGCGGGGTCCTACGAGCAGTACTTC
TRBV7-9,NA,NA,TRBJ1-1,CASSLVDSTEAFF,TGTGCCAGCAGCTTAGTAGACAGCACTGAAGCTTTCTTT
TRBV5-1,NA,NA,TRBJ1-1,CASSLRRVTAEAFF,TGCGCCAGCAGCTTGAGGAGGGTTACCGCTGAAGCTTTCTTT
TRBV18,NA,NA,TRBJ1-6,CASSQGGGSPLHF,TGTGCCAGCTCACAGGGTGGAGGATCACCCCTCCACTTT
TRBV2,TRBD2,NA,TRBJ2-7,CASRSGGAGEQYF,TGTGCCAGTCGAAGCGGGGGGGCCGGCGAGCAGTACTTC
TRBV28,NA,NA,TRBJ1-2,CASSTTRGYTF,TGTGCCAGCAGTACGACGAGGGGCTACACCTTC
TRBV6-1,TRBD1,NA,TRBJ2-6,CASRTGASGANVLTF,TGTGCCAGCAGGACAGGGGCATCTGGGGCCAACGTCCTGACTTTC
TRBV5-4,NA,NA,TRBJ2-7,CASSIPLRTKEQYF,TGTGCCAGCAGCATACCTTTGCGGACTAAAGAGCAGTACTTC
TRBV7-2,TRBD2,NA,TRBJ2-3,CASTLRFSGVTDTQYF,TGTGCCAGCACTCTTCGATTTAGCGGGGTTACAGATACGCAGTATTTT
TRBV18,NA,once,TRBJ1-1,CASSPPGRSLNTEAFF,TGTGCCAGCTCACCACCGGGGCGCTCTTTGAACACTGAAGCTTTCTTT
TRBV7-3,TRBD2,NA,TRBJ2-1,CASSLLAGARTEQFF,TGTGCCAGCAGCCTACTAGCGGGGGCTCGAACCGAGCAGTTCTTC
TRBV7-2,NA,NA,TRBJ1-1,CASSLRGKLSEAFF,TGTGCCAGCAGCTTACGGGGGAAGTTATCGGAAGCTTTCTTT